These 23 T cell receptor beta chains were all obtained from the same sample, sequenced in a study of post-analysis software for immune sequencing data. Whole-study findings and limits: TRBV segments more frequent in patients than in controls numbered about five and included TRBV5-6, TRBV5-1 and TRBV20-1.

Presence of unique molecular identifiers characterized the TCR beta cDNA libraries. TCRdb reanalysed the PCR reads using MiXCR and keeps one entry per CDR3 protein. Of roughly 540,000 distinct CDR3 sequences listed, under 40% were seen once; the top ten hold around 5.9%. No cognate antigen is known for these TCRs. Sequencing used blood. The receptors were gathered from a girl aged 2-17 years with multiple sclerosis.

This clonotype was recorded only once. V is TRBV7-9 and J is TRBJ2-7; 14 nucleotides line up with TRBD2. This CDR3 region has 18 residues. CDR1 is SEHNR, CDR2 FQNEAQ, per germline (reference sequence). The J segment lost 3 bases and the V segment lost 5 bases, leaving 12 bases of the junction unmatched. CDR3 sequence reads: CASSPGTSGGRFGYEQYF. CDR3 bases: TGTGCCAGCAGCCCGGGGACTAGCGGGGGTCGGTTCGGCTACGAGCAGTACTTC.

The chain links TRBV20-1 to TRBJ2-3; TRBD2 matches at 8 bases. J lost 0 bases, V lost 1 base, and 6 bases had no gene match. The CDR3 consists of 16 residues. Germline values: CDR1 DFQATT, CDR2 SNEGSKA (reference sequence). The CDR3 loop is CSARVPLAASTDTQYF. The CDR3, as DNA: TGCAGTGCTAGAGTGCCACTAGCGGCTAGCACAGATACGCAGTATTTT.

The chain combines TRBV20-1 with TRBJ2-3; TRBD2 matches 9 bases. The J segment lost 2 bases and the V segment lost 3 bases, leaving 6 bases of the junction unmatched. The germline V gene has CDR1 DFQATT and CDR2 SNEGSKA (reference sequence). The CDR3 sequence is 15 residues long. The CDR3 reads CSASGLAGTTDTQYF. The CDR3 nucleotides are TGCAGTGCTAGCGGCCTAGCGGGGACCACAGATACGCAGTATTTT.

This chain uses TRBV20-1 with TRBJ2-7; the D gene is possibly TRBD2 (6 bases). This CDR3 region has 16 residues. From germline, CDR1 is DFQATT and CDR2 SNEGSKA (reference sequence). V was trimmed by 1 base and J by 5 bases, leaving 21 bases between them. CDR3 DNA sequence: TGCAGTGCTAGAGCCTCCCCGGTGCGGGGTGGCGACGAGCAGTACTTC. Protein: CSARASPVRGGDEQYF.

This clonotype was seen only a few times. The chain joins TRBV20-1 to TRBJ1-1; D possibly corresponds to TRBD1 (5 bases). V was shortened by 5 bases and J by 1 base, with 11 bases between the two germline ends. Per germline, CDR1 DFQATT and CDR2 SNEGSKA (reference sequence). The CDR3 is 13 amino acids. CDR3 residues: CSARDSANTEAFF. The DNA for the CDR3 is TGCAGTGCTCGGGACTCAGCGAACACTGAAGCTTTCTTT.

About this clonotype itself: A much larger clone lies a single base off, so this may be a read error. The chain uses TRBV9 and TRBJ2-7; D is undetermined. The CDR3 is made up of 14 amino acids. Germline V lookup: CDR1 SGDLS, CDR2 YYNGEE. V was cut by 4 bases and J by 2 bases, with 13 bases left in between. The CDR3, as DNA: TGTGCCAGCAGCTCCGAGACATCGCCCTACGAGCAGTACTTC. It yields the protein CASSSETSPYEQYF. Drawing the rest from reference TRBV9 and TRBJ2-7, the complete variable domain is DSGVTQTPKHLITATGQRVTLRCSPRSGDLSVYWYQQSLDQGLQFLIQYYNGEERAKGNILERFSAQQFPDLHSELNLSSLELGDSALYFCASSSETSPYEQYFGPGTRLTVT.

This clonotype was recorded a few times. The chain links TRBV5-6 to TRBJ2-3; tentative D call: TRBD2 (5 bases). Germline lookup yields CDR1 SGHDT and CDR2 YYEEEE. The CDR3 is 14 residues long. Trimming pared 8 bases from V and 1 base from J, leaving 14 bases between. CDR3 in DNA: TGTGCCAGTCGGGGAAATTGGGGCACAGATACGCAGTATTTT. Translated, it gives CASRGNWGTDTQYF.

The chain carries TRBV7-8 and TRBJ2-5, with 14 bases aligning to TRBD2. CDR3 length equals 18 residues. CDR1 and CDR2 from the germline V gene are SGHVS and FQNEAQ. The trim removed 5 bases at V and 5 bases at J, leaving 13 bases unmatched. CDR3 DNA sequence: TGTGCCAGCAGCACCCCGGGACTAGCGGGGGCCGTGGCGGAGACCCAGTACTTC. Its protein is CASSTPGLAGAVAETQYF.

This chain uses TRBV28 with TRBJ2-3; D perhaps matches TRBD2 (6 bases). This CDR3 comprises 19 residues. Germline V gene lookup returns CDR1 MDHEN and CDR2 SYDVKM. Trimming shortened V by 0 bases and J by 5 bases, and 24 bases separated the two germline ends. The chain's CDR3 is CASSLWSLTPRGKEDTQYF. In DNA, the CDR3 is TGTGCCAGCAGTTTATGGTCCCTGACTCCCCGGGGGAAGGAAGATACGCAGTATTTT.

This clonotype was counted ten times or more. V gene TRBV6-5 combines with J gene TRBJ2-1; tentative D call: TRBD1 (5 bases). There are 15 residues in the CDR3. With 6 bases removed from V and 8 bases from J, the gap between germline ends came to 20 bases. Germline V gene lookup returns CDR1 MNHEY and CDR2 SVGAGI. Here the CDR3 reads CASSDDSSPSDEQFF. CDR3 nucleotides: TGTGCCAGCAGCGATGACAGCTCCCCTTCGGATGAGCAGTTCTTC.

This clonotype was detected only a few times. The chain couples TRBV6-6 to TRBJ2-7; unclear D gene. The germline gives CDR1 MNHNY, CDR2 SVGAGI (reference sequence). The CDR3 spans 13 residues. V lost 5 bases and J 1 base, leaving 9 bases between the germline ends. CDR3 protein: CASSAPLSYEQYF. The DNA for the CDR3 is TGTGCCAGCAGTGCCCCGTTATCCTACGAGCAGTACTTC.

As regards this clonotype: At one boundary the junction diverges from the germline segment, which might be a read error. The genes are TRBV10-1 and TRBJ1-1; a possible D gene is TRBD1 (5 bases). This CDR3 spans 12 amino acids. CDR1 WNHNN and CDR2 SYGVQD come from the germline V gene (reference sequence). In nucleotides, the CDR3 is TGCGCCAGCGCCGGGACCAACACTAAAGCTTTCTTT. Protein sequence: CASAGTNTKAFF.

The V and J genes are TRBV20-1 and TRBJ2-5; D not resolved. Germline CDR1 is DFQATT and CDR2 is SNEGSKA (reference sequence). This CDR3 is 12 amino acids long. V shed 4 bases and J shed 11 bases, with 17 bases lying between them. The CDR3 nucleotides read TGCAGTGCTACGTTAACCAACAATGAGCAGTACTTC. This gives the protein CSATLTNNEQYF.

This clonotype came up a few times. The chain has TRBV3-1 and TRBJ1-2; no clear D gene. Between the trimmed V and J ends, which lost 8 bases and 3 bases, there was a span of 19 bases. There are 15 residues in the CDR3. CDR1 is LGHDT and CDR2 is YNNKEL in the germline V gene (reference sequence). The CDR3: CASYPSARPHYGYTF. CDR3 bases: TGTGCCAGCTACCCATCGGCCAGACCCCACTATGGCTACACCTTC.

The V and J genes are TRBV12-3 or TRBV12-4 and TRBJ1-5, with 7 bases lining up with TRBD1. J was trimmed by 4 bases and V by 3 bases; bases with no gene match: 9. The CDR3 length is 16 residues. The CDR3 DNA reads TGTGCCAGCAGTTTCCGCGGACAGGTTAGGAATCAGCCCCAGCATTTT. This translates into CASSFRGQVRNQPQHF.

A few counts support this clonotype. Written as DNA, the CDR3 is TGTGCCAGCAGTTTTGATACGGGCTACGAGCAGTACTTC. This encodes CASSFDTGYEQYF. The gene calls are TRBV12-3 or TRBV12-4 and TRBJ2-7; D is undetermined. V was clipped by 3 bases and J by 3 bases, with 9 bases between them. The CDR3 length is 13 residues.

This clonotype was detected many times. This chain joins TRBV7-2 and TRBJ2-7, with D uncertain. The CDR3 spans 14 residues. Germline CDR1 SGHTA, CDR2 FQGNSA. Trimming pared 1 base from V and 2 bases from J, leaving 9 bases between. DNA of the CDR3: TGTGCCAGCAGCTTAGATTGGCAGGCCTACGAGCAGTACTTC. The encoded protein is CASSLDWQAYEQYF.

In this sample, this clonotype turned up a few times. This chain joins TRBV7-2 and TRBJ2-6, with a possible D match to TRBD2 (6 bases). This CDR3 contains 16 residues. Trimming pared 5 bases from V and 2 bases from J, leaving 13 bases between. The V gene's germline CDR1 is SGHTA and CDR2 FQGNSA. This chain's CDR3 is CASSPGRETGANVLTF. The CDR3 coding sequence is TGTGCCAGCAGCCCAGGTCGGGAGACTGGGGCCAACGTCCTGACTTTC.

This chain joins TRBV12-5 and TRBJ1-1; 7 bases map to TRBD1. Germline values: CDR1 LGHNT, CDR2 FRNRAP. V shed 4 bases, J shed 0 bases, and the junction held 8 bases outside the gene matches. CDR3 length equals 16 residues. CDR3 protein: CASGSPGQSLNTEAFF. The DNA of the CDR3 is TGTGCTAGTGGTTCTCCGGGACAGAGTTTGAACACTGAAGCTTTCTTT. The whole variable domain, remainder taken from reference TRBV12-5 and TRBJ1-1, is DARVTQTPRHKVTEMGQEVTMRCQPILGHNTVFWYRQTMMQGLELLAYFRNRAPLDDSGMPKDRFSAEMPDATLATLKIQPSEPRDSAVYFCASGSPGQSLNTEAFFGQGTRLTVV.

There are a few counts of this clonotype. The chain's CDR3 is CASRSEGLSEKLFF. The CDR3 DNA reads as TGTGCCAGCAGGTCCGAGGGCCTTAGTGAAAAACTGTTTTTT. The gene calls are TRBV6-5 and TRBJ1-4; D ambiguous. CDR3 size: 14 residues. Trimming pared 6 bases from V and 7 bases from J, leaving 15 bases between. Germline V CDR1 and CDR2: MNHEY, SVGAGI.

This clonotype was observed a handful of times. The chain is built from TRBV4-1 and TRBJ2-3, with TRBD2 matching 15 bases. J gave up 2 bases and V 3 bases, and 9 bases lay outside the gene matches. From germline, CDR1 is MGHRA and CDR2 YSYEKL. There are 19 residues in the CDR3. As DNA, the CDR3 is TGCGCCAGCAGCCACGGGACTAGCGGGGGGTACGTCTTCACAGATACGCAGTATTTT. It codes for CASSHGTSGGYVFTDTQYF.

This clonotype has at least ten counts. The chain employs TRBV4-2 and TRBJ2-5; D not certain. This CDR3 has 15 amino acids. V lost 4 bases and J 5 bases, leaving 17 bases between the germline ends. Germline assignment: CDR1 LGHNA and CDR2 YNFKEQ. This CDR3 is CASSPRTSNGETQYF. The CDR3, as DNA: TGTGCCAGCAGCCCCCGGACCTCAAATGGGGAGACCCAGTACTTC.

V and J are TRBV29-1 and TRBJ2-5, with D possibly being TRBD1 (6 bases). The germline V gene has CDR1 SQVTM and CDR2 ANQGSEA. This CDR3 comprises 13 residues. V lost 4 bases and J 3 bases, leaving 12 bases between the germline ends. CDR3 residues: CSVGYRVKETQYF. The CDR3 nucleotides read TGCAGCGTTGGCTACAGGGTGAAAGAGACCCAGTACTTC.